Listed here is a single T cell receptor (beta chain). The antigen is unknown. The sample is drawn from a study of monozygotic twins with inflammatory bowel disease. For every donor, one blood sample of approximately 2.5 ml was drawn. Each sample's cDNA came from eight separate reactions. Template switching added UMIs carrying a 6-nucleotide sample barcode. TCRdb re-analyzed the 5' RACE reads; it lists each CDR3 protein once, without DNA. The ten most abundant clones cover 1.6% of a sample with around 230,000 distinct CDR3 sequences. Study conclusions and caveats: Using the inverse Simpson index, IBD patients had lower TCRbeta diversity than healthy co-twins.

This TCR was sampled from a human donor with ulcerative colitis or Crohn's disease, or a healthy co-twin of an affected twin (not recorded which). The material sequenced was blood.

CDR3 amino acids: CASGDRVRMNTEAFF. The chain combines TRBV7-9 with TRBJ1-1; with no DNA, the TCRdb D assignment of TRBD1 cannot be verified. The germline V gene has CDR1 SEHNR and CDR2 FQNEAQ (reference sequence). The CDR3 is 15 amino acids.